The 26 T cell receptor beta chains presented below share a single source sample, sequenced in a study of blood T cell repertoires in COVID-19. Libraries were prepared by immunoSEQ multiplex PCR; TCRdb keeps only in-frame clonotypes and omits some of them. The sample comprises roughly 6,100 clones, about four fifths of which are singletons, and approximately 8.2% rests with the top ten. The specimen sequenced was peripheral blood. These receptors all come from a human donor with active COVID-19. The donor label of this sample is uncertain.

The chain is built from TRBV5-1 and TRBJ2-2; TRBD1 agrees at 11 bases. After removal of 4 bases from V and 4 bases from J, the junction contained 6 bases not matched to a gene. This CDR3 has 16 residues. The V gene's germline CDR1 is SGHRS and CDR2 YFSETQ. CDR3 nucleotides: TGCGCCAGCAGCCCAGGTGGGACAGGGGGCACCGGGGAGCTGTTTTTT. Amino acid sequence: CASSPGGTGGTGELFF.

In its sample, this clone was seen once. The gene calls are TRBV12-2 and TRBJ2-5; TRBD1 is taken as the D call from the table, unchecked against the DNA. TRBV12-2 counts as a pseudogene. The length of the CDR3 is 15 residues. The CDR3 region is CASRSLDRGQETQYF. The CDR3, as DNA: TGTGCAAGTCGCTCACTGGACAGGGGGCAAGAGACCCAGTACTTC.

This clone was seen a single time. The chain has TRBV19 and TRBJ2-1; 8 bases fit TRBD2. CDR1 LNHDA and CDR2 SQIVND come from the germline V gene (reference sequence). The CDR3 is made up of 14 amino acids. With 10 bases clipped from V and 3 bases from J, the junction kept 8 bases outside the gene matches. The CDR3 DNA sequence: TGTGCCATCGGGAGGGGGATAAACTACAATGAGCAGTTCTTC. Residues: CAIGRGINYNEQFF. Full variable domain (missing parts from reference TRBV19 and TRBJ2-1): DGGITQSPKYLFRKEGQNVTLSCEQNLNHDAMYWYRQDPGQGLRLIYYSQIVNDFQKGDIAEGYSVSREKKESFPLTVTSAQKNPTAFYLCAIGRGINYNEQFFGPGTRLTVL.

The chain has TRBV2 and TRBJ2-7; the D gene is possibly TRBD2 (6 bases). The CDR3 is made up of 12 amino acids. V dropped 6 bases and J dropped 3 bases, with 9 bases sitting between them. From germline, CDR1 is SNHLY and CDR2 FYNNEI. CDR3 sequence (DNA): TGTGCCAGCAGCGATAGCGGCTACGAGCAGTACTTC. This gives the protein CASSDSGYEQYF.

The rearrangement joins TRBV5-3 to TRBJ1-6; 11 bases are shared with TRBD1. TRBV5-3 is labeled an ORF, and its function is uncertain. Unmatched junction bases numbered 10, after V lost 2 bases and J lost 0 bases. The CDR3 contains 20 residues. In DNA, the CDR3 is TGTGCCAGAAGCTTAGGGACAGGGGGTGCAACGAGCTCCTATAATTCACCCCTCCACTTT. Residues: CARSLGTGGATSSYNSPLHF.

V and J are TRBV10-1 and TRBJ2-5, with TRBD1 identical over 12 bases. The germline gives CDR1 WNHNN, CDR2 SYGVQD (reference sequence). V lost 7 bases to trimming and J lost 5 bases; unmatched junction nucleotides: 11. There are 16 residues in the CDR3. The CDR3 spells CASNDRDRGLRETQYF. The CDR3, as DNA: TGCGCCAGCAACGACCGGGACAGGGGGCTGAGGGAGACCCAGTACTTC.

The CDR3 sequence: CASKPGTGAYGYTF. CDR3 nucleotide sequence: TGTGCCAGCAAACCCGGGACAGGGGCCTATGGCTACACCTTC. The V call is TRBV6-5, the J call TRBJ1-2; TRBD1 matches 10 bases. Germline trimming cut 7 bases from V and 4 bases from J; bases unmatched to any gene: 6. The CDR3 runs to 14 residues. Germline assignment: CDR1 MNHEY and CDR2 SVGAGI.

This chain connects TRBV7-2 to TRBJ2-1, with D possibly TRBD1 on 5 matching bases. CDR1 is SGHTA and CDR2 is FQGNSA in the germline V gene. CDR3 size: 14 residues. V gave up 3 bases and J gave up 6 bases, with 12 bases separating them. The CDR3 is CASSLGPTFNEQFF. For the CDR3, the DNA is TGTGCCAGCAGCTTGGGGCCCACTTTCAATGAGCAGTTCTTC. Full variable domain (missing parts from reference TRBV7-2 and TRBJ2-1): GAGVSQSPSNKVTEKGKDVELRCDPISGHTALYWYRQSLGQGLEFLIYFQGNSAPDKSGLPSDRFSAERTGGSVSTLTIQRTQQEDSAVYLCASSLGPTFNEQFFGPGTRLTVL.

This chain connects TRBV18 to TRBJ2-5; TRBD2 matches 7 bases. This CDR3 spans 16 amino acids. From germline, CDR1 is KGHSH and CDR2 LQKENI. Trimming took 6 bases from V and 5 from J; bases not matched to a gene: 15. The CDR3 protein is CASSAPESRERETQYF. The CDR3 bases are TGTGCCAGCTCCGCGCCTGAGTCGCGGGAGAGGGAGACCCAGTACTTC.

This sequence joins TRBV10-2 and TRBJ1-3; the match to TRBD1 covers 7 bases. Germline loops: CDR1 WSHSY, CDR2 SAAADI. The CDR3 contains 16 residues. V was pared by 2 bases and J by 0 bases, with 4 bases of the junction left unmatched. This chain's CDR3 is CASSERQGGSGNTIYF. In nucleotides, the CDR3 is TGCGCCAGCAGTGAGCGGCAGGGGGGCTCTGGAAACACCATATATTTT.

The V gene is TRBV25-1, the J gene TRBJ2-7; weak D call: TRBD1 (8 bases). This CDR3 has 16 residues. V was cut by 5 bases and J by 6 bases, with 23 bases left in between. Germline CDR1 reads MGHDK; CDR2 reads SYGVNS. In DNA form, the CDR3 reads TGTGCCAGCAGTCAGACCCGGACAGGGACGGGAGGCGAGCAGTACTTC. Encoded protein: CASSQTRTGTGGEQYF.

This clone was counted once. The rearrangement links TRBV18 to TRBJ2-7, with a tentative D call TRBD1 (5 bases). The germline CDR1 and CDR2 sequences are KGHSH and LQKENI. Trimming cost V 5 bases and J 6 bases, with 20 bases left between them. The CDR3 is made up of 15 amino acids. The CDR3 region is CASSDDSLPFGEQYV. In DNA form, the CDR3 reads TGTGCCAGCTCAGACGACAGCCTTCCATTCGGCGAGCAGTACGTC.

The chain uses TRBV28 and TRBJ1-6; a possible D gene is TRBD1 (5 bases). Germline lookup yields CDR1 MDHEN and CDR2 SYDVKM. V was shortened by 5 bases and J by 7 bases, with 15 bases between the two germline ends. The CDR3 consists of 15 residues. This CDR3 is CASSDARGNNSPLHF. CDR3 bases: TGTGCCAGCAGTGATGCCCGGGGGAACAATTCACCCCTCCACTTT.

The J gene is TRBJ1-1, the V gene TRBV27; 11 bases align to TRBD1. Germline-derived CDR1 and CDR2 are MNHEY and SMNVEV (reference sequence). The CDR3 spans 16 residues. With 5 bases clipped from V and 3 bases from J, the junction kept 8 bases outside the gene matches. The CDR3 nucleotides are TGTGCCAGCAGTACCGGACAGGGGGCTTTTGACACTGAAGCTTTCTTT. It specifies CASSTGQGAFDTEAFF.

V usage is TRBV25-1 and J usage is TRBJ2-7; possibly TRBD2 for D (6 bases). Trimming shortened V by 6 bases and J by 0 bases, and 9 bases separated the two germline ends. The CDR3 has 13 residues. CDR1 and CDR2 from the germline V gene are MGHDK and SYGVNS. The CDR3 protein is CASRRRDSYEQYF. CDR3 sequence (DNA): TGTGCCAGCAGGCGGCGGGACTCCTACGAGCAGTACTTC.

The V gene is TRBV7-8, the J gene TRBJ2-3, with 12 bases lining up with TRBD2. The germline CDR1 and CDR2 sequences are SGHVS and FQNEAQ. The CDR3 contains 17 residues. With V trimmed by 3 bases and J by 0 bases, 4 bases remained unmatched. The CDR3 region is CASSLGLAGLSTDTQYF. CDR3 in DNA: TGTGCCAGCAGCTTGGGACTAGCGGGCCTTAGCACAGATACGCAGTATTTT.

The chain is built from TRBV27 and TRBJ2-7, with 9 nucleotides matching TRBD1. In germline, CDR1 is MNHEY, CDR2 SMNVEV (reference sequence). The V gene end was trimmed by 4 bases and the J gene end by 4 bases; junction bases not matched to a gene: 5. There are 14 residues in the CDR3. In DNA, the CDR3 is TGTGCCAGCAGTTCGGACAGGGGTTCTTACGAGCAGTACTTC. This gives the protein CASSSDRGSYEQYF.

V gene TRBV10-3 combines with J gene TRBJ2-3; 8 bases line up with TRBD2. Unmatched junction bases numbered 8, after V lost 0 bases and J lost 3 bases. Germline assignment: CDR1 ENHRY and CDR2 SYGVKD. The CDR3 length is 17 residues. The CDR3: CAISESREREWTDTQYF. The CDR3 bases are TGTGCCATCAGTGAGTCCCGTGAGCGGGAGTGGACAGATACGCAGTATTTT.

The V call is TRBV9, the J call TRBJ1-2; D may be TRBD1 (6 bases). CDR3 size: 14 residues. Germline V gene lookup returns CDR1 SGDLS and CDR2 YYNGEE. V lost 0 bases and J 5 bases, leaving 11 bases between the germline ends. As DNA, the CDR3 is TGTGCCAGCAGCGTAGAAGGGACACGTTATGGCTACACCTTC. Translated: CASSVEGTRYGYTF.

This clone is categorized as large. This sequence joins TRBV19 and TRBJ2-3; 8 positions match TRBD2. The CDR3 is made up of 15 amino acids. The germline gives CDR1 LNHDA, CDR2 SQIVND (reference sequence). The trim removed 8 bases at V and 2 bases at J, leaving 9 bases unmatched. The CDR3 region is CASSKREFNTDTQYF. DNA for the CDR3: TGTGCCAGTTCCAAGCGGGAGTTTAACACAGATACGCAGTATTTT.

This clone appeared a single time. The rearrangement joins TRBV11-2 to TRBJ2-3; 8 bases are a match to TRBD1. V was clipped by 6 bases and J by 2 bases; unmatched bases: 4. The CDR3 spans 14 residues. CDR1 is SGHAT, CDR2 FQNNGV, per germline. CDR3 sequence: CASRRQGNTDTQYF. The CDR3 nucleotides read TGTGCCAGCAGGCGACAGGGGAACACAGATACGCAGTATTTT.

The chain uses TRBV30 and TRBJ1-1; 8 bases are shared with TRBD1. The CDR3 length is 15 residues. J gave up 1 base and V 8 bases, and 12 bases lay outside the gene matches. CDR1 and CDR2 (germline): GTSNPN, SVGIG (reference sequence). The CDR3 reads CALGQGGIGNTEAFF. CDR3 coding DNA: TGTGCCCTCGGACAGGGCGGGATCGGGAACACTGAAGCTTTCTTT.

The V call is TRBV7-8, the J call TRBJ2-3, with TRBD1 matching over 9 bases. Germline V gene data show CDR1 as SGHVS and CDR2 as FQNEAQ. This CDR3 has 15 amino acids. J gave up 6 bases and V 5 bases, and 9 bases lay outside the gene matches. CDR3 protein: CASSGIRDREDTQYF. CDR3 bases: TGTGCCAGCAGCGGGATCCGGGACAGGGAGGATACGCAGTATTTT.

In the case of this clone: Distinct nucleotide sequences in the sample also encode this CDR3. This chain uses TRBV4-2 with TRBJ1-5; D perhaps matches TRBD1 (5 bases). V gave up 0 bases and J gave up 2 bases, with 8 bases separating them. Per germline, CDR1 LGHNA and CDR2 YNFKEQ. CDR3 length equals 15 residues. The CDR3 DNA reads as TGTGCCAGCAGCCAAGAGCGGGGGGGCAATCAGCCCCAGCATTTT. It encodes CASSQERGGNQPQHF.

This clone came up a few times. The chain is built from TRBV28 and TRBJ1-2; the match to TRBD1 covers 9 bases. The CDR3 consists of 16 residues. CDR1 and CDR2 from the germline V gene are MDHEN and SYDVKM. V trimming: 5 bases; J trimming: 3 bases; junction bases outside the gene matches: 10. Here the CDR3 reads CASSPSGTGLDYGYTF. The CDR3 nucleotides are TGTGCCAGCAGTCCCTCCGGGACAGGGTTGGACTATGGCTACACCTTC.

The chain is built from TRBV9 and TRBJ2-1; the D is unclear. The V and J ends lost 0 bases and 7 bases respectively, with 11 bases between them. This CDR3 spans 14 amino acids. Per the germline V gene, CDR1 is SGDLS and CDR2 is YYNGEE. CDR3: CASSVGAGMNEQFF. DNA of the CDR3: TGTGCCAGCAGCGTAGGGGCAGGTATGAATGAGCAGTTCTTC. The whole variable domain, filled in from reference TRBV9 and TRBJ2-1, reads DSGVTQTPKHLITATGQRVTLRCSPRSGDLSVYWYQQSLDQGLQFLIQYYNGEERAKGNILERFSAQQFPDLHSELNLSSLELGDSALYFCASSVGAGMNEQFFGPGTRLTVL.